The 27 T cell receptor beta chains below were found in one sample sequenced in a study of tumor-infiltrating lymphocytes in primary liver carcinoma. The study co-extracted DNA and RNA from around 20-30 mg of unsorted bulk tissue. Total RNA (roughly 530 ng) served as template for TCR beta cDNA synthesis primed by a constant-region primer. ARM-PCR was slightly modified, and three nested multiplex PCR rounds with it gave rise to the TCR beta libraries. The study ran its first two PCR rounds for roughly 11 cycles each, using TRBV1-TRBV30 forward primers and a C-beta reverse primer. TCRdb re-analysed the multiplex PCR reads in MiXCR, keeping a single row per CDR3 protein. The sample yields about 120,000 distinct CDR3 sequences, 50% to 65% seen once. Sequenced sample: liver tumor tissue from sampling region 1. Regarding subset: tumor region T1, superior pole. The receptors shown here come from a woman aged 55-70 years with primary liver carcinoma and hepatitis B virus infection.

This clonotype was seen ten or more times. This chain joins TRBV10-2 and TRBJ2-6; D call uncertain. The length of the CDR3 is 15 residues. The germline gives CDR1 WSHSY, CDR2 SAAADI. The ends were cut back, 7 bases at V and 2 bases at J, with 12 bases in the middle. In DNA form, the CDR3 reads TGCGCCAGCATGCAGAGCCAGGCTGGGGCCAACGTCCTGACTTTC. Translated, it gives CASMQSQAGANVLTF.

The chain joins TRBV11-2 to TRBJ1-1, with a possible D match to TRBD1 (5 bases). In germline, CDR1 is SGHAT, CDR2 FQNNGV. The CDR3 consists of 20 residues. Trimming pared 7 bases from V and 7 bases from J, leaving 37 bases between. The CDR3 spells CASNPHQHGHLRFWGHEAFF. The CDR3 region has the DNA TGTGCCAGCAACCCACATCAGCATGGACACCTTCGCTTTTGGGGCCATGAAGCTTTCTTT.

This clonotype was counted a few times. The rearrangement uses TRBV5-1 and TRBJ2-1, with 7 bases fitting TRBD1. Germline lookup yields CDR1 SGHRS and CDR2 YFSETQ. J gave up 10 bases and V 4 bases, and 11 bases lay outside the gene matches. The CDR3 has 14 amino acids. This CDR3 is CASSPGTAAAEQFF. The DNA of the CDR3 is TGCGCCAGCAGCCCGGGGACAGCGGCTGCGGAGCAGTTCTTC. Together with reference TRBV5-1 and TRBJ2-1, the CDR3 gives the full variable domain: KAGVTQTPRYLIKTRGQQVTLSCSPISGHRSVSWYQQTPGQGLQFLFEYFSETQRNKGNFPGRFSGRQFSNSRSEMNVSTLELGDSALYLCASSPGTAAAEQFFGPGTRLTVL.

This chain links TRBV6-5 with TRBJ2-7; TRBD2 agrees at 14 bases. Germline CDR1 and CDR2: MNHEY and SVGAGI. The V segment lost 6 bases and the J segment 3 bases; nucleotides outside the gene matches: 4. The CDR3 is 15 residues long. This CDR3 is CASRGLAGDVYEQYF. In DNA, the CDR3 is TGTGCCAGCAGGGGACTAGCGGGAGATGTCTACGAGCAGTACTTC.

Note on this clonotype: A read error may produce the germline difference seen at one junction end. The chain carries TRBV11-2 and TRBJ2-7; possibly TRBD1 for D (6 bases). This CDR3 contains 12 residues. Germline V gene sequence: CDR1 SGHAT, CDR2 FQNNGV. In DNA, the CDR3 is TGTGCTAGCAGTTTTCCCCAGGGGAAGCAGTACTTC. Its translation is CASSFPQGKQYF.

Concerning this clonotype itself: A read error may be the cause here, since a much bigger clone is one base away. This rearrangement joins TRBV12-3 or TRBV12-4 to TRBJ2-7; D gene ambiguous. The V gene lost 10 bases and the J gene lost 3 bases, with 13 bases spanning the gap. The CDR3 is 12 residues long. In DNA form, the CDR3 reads TGTGCCACGGGCCGGCTGGGCTACGAGCAGTACTTC. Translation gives CATGRLGYEQYF.

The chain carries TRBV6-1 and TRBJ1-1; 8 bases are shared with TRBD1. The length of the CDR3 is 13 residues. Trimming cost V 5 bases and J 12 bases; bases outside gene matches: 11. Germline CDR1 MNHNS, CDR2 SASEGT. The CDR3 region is CASSYRGNTQTFF. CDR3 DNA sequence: TGTGCCAGCAGTTACAGGGGGAACACTCAAACTTTCTTT.

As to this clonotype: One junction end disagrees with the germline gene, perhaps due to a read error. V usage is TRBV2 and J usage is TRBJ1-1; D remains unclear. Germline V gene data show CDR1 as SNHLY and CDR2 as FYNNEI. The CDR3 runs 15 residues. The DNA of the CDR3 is TGTGCCAGCAGTGAAGGCCCGGGAGTGAACACTGGAGCTTTCTTT. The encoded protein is CASSEGPGVNTGAFF.

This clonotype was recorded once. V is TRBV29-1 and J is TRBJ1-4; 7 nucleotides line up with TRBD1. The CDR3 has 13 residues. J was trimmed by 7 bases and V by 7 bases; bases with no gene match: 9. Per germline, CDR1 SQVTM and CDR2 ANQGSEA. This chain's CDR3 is CSGKAGGSEKLFF. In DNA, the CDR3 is TGCAGCGGTAAGGCAGGGGGTAGTGAAAAACTGTTTTTT.

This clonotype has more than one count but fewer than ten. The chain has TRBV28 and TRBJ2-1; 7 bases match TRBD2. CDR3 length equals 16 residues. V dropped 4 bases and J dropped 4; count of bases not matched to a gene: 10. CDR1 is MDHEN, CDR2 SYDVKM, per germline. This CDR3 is CASSSLGRETYNEQFF. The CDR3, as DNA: TGTGCCAGCAGTTCCCTAGGGCGGGAGACTTACAATGAGCAGTTCTTC.

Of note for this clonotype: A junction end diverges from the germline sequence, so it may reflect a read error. The CDR3 spells CASSYGPSRQPQHF. The CDR3 bases are TGTGCCAGTAGTTACGGGCCCAGCCGTCAGCCCCAGCATTTT. J is TRBJ1-5 and V is TRBV6-5, with D unclear. The CDR3 totals 14 residues. Germline loops: CDR1 MNHEY, CDR2 SVGAGI.

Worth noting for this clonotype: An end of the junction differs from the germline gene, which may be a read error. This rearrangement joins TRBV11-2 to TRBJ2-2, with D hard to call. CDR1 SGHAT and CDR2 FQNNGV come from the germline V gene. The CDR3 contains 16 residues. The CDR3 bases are TGTGCCAACAGTCCTAGAACAGCGTTGAACACCGTGGAGCTGTTTTTT. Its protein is CANSPRTALNTVELFF.

This CDR3 reads CASSRAGGEEQPQHF. CDR3 sequence (DNA): TGTGCCAGCAGTCGGGCAGGGGGCGAAGAGCAGCCCCAGCATTTT. This chain joins TRBV28 and TRBJ1-5; 8 bases fit TRBD1. The germline CDR1 and CDR2 sequences are MDHEN and SYDVKM. V was pared by 5 bases and J by 7 bases, with 10 bases of the junction left unmatched. The length of the CDR3 is 15 residues.

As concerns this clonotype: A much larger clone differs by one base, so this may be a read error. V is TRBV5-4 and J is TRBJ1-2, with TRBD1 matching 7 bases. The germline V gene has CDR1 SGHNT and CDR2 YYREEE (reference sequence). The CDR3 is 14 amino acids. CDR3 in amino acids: CVSSLGQRSYGYTF. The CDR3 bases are TGTGTCAGCAGCTTGGGACAGCGATCCTATGGCTACACCTTC.

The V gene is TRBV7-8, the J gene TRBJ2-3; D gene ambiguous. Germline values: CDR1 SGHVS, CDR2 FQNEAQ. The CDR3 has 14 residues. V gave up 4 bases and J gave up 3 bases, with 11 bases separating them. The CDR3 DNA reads TGTGCCAGCAGCTCTCGTGGAAGGACAGATACGCAGTATTTT. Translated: CASSSRGRTDTQYF.

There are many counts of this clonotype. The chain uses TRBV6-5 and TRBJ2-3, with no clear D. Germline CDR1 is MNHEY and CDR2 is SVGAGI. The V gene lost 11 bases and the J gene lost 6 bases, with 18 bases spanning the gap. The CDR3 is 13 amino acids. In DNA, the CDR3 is TGTGCCCGTTCCGGCCCCCCGCCTGATACGCAGTATTTT. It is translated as CARSGPPPDTQYF.

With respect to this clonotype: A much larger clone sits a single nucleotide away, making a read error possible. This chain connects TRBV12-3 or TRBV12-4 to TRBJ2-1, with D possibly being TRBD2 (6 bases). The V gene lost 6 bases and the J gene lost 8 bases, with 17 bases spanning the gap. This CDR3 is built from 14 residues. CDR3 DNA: TGTGCCAGCAGGAGAAACGGGAGTCAGGATGAGCAGTTCTTC. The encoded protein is CASRRNGSQDEQFF.

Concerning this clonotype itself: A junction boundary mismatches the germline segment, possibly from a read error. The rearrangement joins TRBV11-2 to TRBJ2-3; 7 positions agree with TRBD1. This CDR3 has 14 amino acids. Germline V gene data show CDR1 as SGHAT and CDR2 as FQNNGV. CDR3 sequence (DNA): TGTGCCGGCAGCTTAGACAGGGAGATCGATAGACAGTATTTT. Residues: CAGSLDREIDRQYF.

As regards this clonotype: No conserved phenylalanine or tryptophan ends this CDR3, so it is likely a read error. CDR3 nucleotides: TGTGCCAGCAGTCCCGCTAGCGGGAGAGGGCCCAGTGAGCAGTTCCTC. Residues: CASSPASGRGPSEQFL. The J gene is TRBJ2-1, the V gene TRBV6-5; 10 bases align to TRBD2. Germline assignment: CDR1 MNHEY and CDR2 SVGAGI. The CDR3 is 16 residues long. Trimming cost V 5 bases and J 9 bases; bases outside gene matches: 13.

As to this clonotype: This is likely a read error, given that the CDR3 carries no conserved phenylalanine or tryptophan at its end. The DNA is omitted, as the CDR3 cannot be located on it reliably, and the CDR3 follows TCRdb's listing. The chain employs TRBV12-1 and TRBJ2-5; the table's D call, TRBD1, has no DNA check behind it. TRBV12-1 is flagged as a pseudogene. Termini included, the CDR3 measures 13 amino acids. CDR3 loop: CASGFEGGETQYI.

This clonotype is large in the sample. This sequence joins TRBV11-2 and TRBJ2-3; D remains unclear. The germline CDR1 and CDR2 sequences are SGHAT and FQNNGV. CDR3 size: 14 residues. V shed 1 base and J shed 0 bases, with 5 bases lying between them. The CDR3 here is CASSLVGSTDTQYF. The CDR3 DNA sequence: TGTGCCAGCAGCTTAGTTGGGAGCACAGATACGCAGTATTTT.

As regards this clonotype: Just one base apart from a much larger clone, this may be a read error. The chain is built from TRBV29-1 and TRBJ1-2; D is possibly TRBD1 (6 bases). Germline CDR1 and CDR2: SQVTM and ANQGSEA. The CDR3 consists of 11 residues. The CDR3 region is CSVEDLGGYAF. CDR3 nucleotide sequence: TGCAGCGTTGAAGATCTGGGGGGCTACGCCTTC.

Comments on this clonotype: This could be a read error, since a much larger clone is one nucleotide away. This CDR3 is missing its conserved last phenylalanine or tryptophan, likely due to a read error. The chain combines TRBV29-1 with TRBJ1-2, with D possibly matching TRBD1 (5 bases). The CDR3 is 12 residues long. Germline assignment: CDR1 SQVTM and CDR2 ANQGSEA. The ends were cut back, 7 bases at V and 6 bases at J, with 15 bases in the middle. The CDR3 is CSGGGAGDGYTL. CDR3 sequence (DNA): TGCAGCGGTGGCGGGGCGGGAGATGGCTACACCCTC.

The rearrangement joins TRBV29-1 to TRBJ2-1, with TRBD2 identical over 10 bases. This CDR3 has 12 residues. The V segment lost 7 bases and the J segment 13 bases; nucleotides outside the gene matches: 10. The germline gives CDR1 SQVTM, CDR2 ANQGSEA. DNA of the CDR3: TGCAGCGATAGGACTAGCGGCAATGGACAGTTCTTC. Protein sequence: CSDRTSGNGQFF.

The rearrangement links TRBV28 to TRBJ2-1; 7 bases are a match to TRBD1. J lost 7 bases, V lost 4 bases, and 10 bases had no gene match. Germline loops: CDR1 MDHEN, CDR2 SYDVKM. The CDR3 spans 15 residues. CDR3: CASSSLSTGKNEQFF. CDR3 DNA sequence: TGTGCCAGCAGTTCACTCTCGACAGGGAAGAATGAGCAGTTCTTC.

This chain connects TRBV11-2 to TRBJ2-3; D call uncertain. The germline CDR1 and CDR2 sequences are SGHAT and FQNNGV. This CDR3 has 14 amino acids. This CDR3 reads CGSRPSASTDTQYF. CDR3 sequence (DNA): TGTGGCAGTAGGCCGTCGGCTAGCACAGATACGCAGTATTTT.

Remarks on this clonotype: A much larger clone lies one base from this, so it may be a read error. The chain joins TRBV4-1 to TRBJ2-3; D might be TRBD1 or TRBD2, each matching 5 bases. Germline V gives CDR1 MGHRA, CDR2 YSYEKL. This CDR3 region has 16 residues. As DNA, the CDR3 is TGCGACAGCAGCCCCCGGGACGGAGCTAGCACAGATACGCAGTATTTT. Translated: CDSSPRDGASTDTQYF.